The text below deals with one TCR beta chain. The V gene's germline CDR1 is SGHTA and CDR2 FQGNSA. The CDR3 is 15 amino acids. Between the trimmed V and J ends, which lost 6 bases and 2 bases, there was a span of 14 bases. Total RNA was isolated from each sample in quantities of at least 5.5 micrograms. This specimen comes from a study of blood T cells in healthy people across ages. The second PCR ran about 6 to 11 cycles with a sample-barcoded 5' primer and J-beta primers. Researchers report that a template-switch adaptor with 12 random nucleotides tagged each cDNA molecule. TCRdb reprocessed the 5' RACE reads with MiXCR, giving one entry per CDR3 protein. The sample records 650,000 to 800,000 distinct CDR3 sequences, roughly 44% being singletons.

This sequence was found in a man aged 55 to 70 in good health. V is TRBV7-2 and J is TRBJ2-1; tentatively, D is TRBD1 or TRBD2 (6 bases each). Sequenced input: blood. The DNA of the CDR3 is TGTGCCAGCAGTCGCCCGGGGGCCGCCTACAATGAGCAGTTCTTC. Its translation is CASSRPGAAYNEQFF.